This TCR beta chain appears in the sequencing data of a study of sequential checkpoint blockade in melanoma (dated by TCRdb to between 2018 and 2021). In terms of the full investigation: Patients were randomized 1:1 to first-line nivolumab followed by ipilimumab (arm A) or ipilimumab followed by nivolumab (arm B). Maintenance nivolumab came after both trial sequences. DNA from 75 to 95 pretreatment melanoma tumor samples underwent TCRbeta immunosequencing. About two dozen patients had matched tumor biopsies taken before treatment and at week 13, after single-agent nivolumab (arm A) or ipilimumab (arm B). In around 81% of the matched pre- and post-treatment tumor biopsy pairs, both biopsies came from the same lesion.

Reading the label with the study, this specimen's treatment or condition is: randomized to nivolumab then ipilimumab (arm A) or the reverse (arm B). None of the patients in the trial had previously been given DNA-damaging chemotherapy. Samples came from patients with melanoma in CheckMate 064, a randomized, open-label phase II trial of sequential checkpoint blockade. Tumor TCR sequencing used genomic DNA from formalin-fixed paraffin-embedded (FFPE) tissue samples. A word on this clone: What antigen it recognizes has not been identified. Per-base quality was not reported, and no clone a single base away is much larger than it.

General study outcomes and caveats: Small sample sizes and reduced statistical power limited the analyses of tumor T-cell fraction within each arm. The response-prediction model combining TCR metrics and mutation burden needs validation in larger, independent patient cohorts. Tumor T-cell fraction and clonality were correlated with PD-L1 staining and CD8+ T-cell counts, but not with mutational load. In the nivolumab-first arm (arm A), an association was found between pretreatment tumor TIL clonality and response (P = .04). Achieving clinical benefit was about 30 times more likely for patients whose tumor T-cell fraction and clonality increased by week 13.

TCRbeta CDR3 regions were immunosequenced from genomic DNA with the immunoSEQ Assay. Before high-throughput sequencing, genomic DNA was amplified using bias-controlled multiplex PCR. As for the authors' bioinformatics: To quantify the absolute abundance of each unique TCRbeta CDR3 region, the sequences were collapsed and filtered. Clonality, defined as 1 minus Pielou's evenness, was calculated using productive rearrangements only. Tumor T-cell fraction was calculated by normalizing TCRbeta template counts to usable DNA, which was estimated from several housekeeping genes. A previously published method was used to identify clones whose frequencies were significantly greater in on-treatment samples than in baseline samples. TCRdb holds this immuneACCESS table with in-frame rearrangements only. Some clones are missing; in checked studies, unresolved V genes explain under half, and the rest has no known cause. V and J calls and clone size are given by that table; D and trimming were obtained from the DNA. Counted in this sample were 4,000 to 4,500 clones; about a fifth of them appeared once. The ten largest clones represent approximately 3.7% of the sample.

The CDR3 holds 14 amino acids from the cysteine to the phenylalanine. Of the read, only the CDR3 DNA is kept; its 42 bases are in frame from base 1. V sheds 4 bases and J sheds 6 bases, leaving 15 bases between their ends. According to the germline V gene, CDR1 reads MNHGY and CDR2 reads SAAAGT. The receptor was derived from a human donor with melanoma. The chain links TRBV6-8 with TRBJ1-1, and the D gene may be TRBD1, 6 bases matching. Sample: tumor tissue (inferred from file names), taken from a patient given nivolumab and ipilimumab in sequence. The bases are TGTGCCAGCAGTTCGGGGGGGGCGAGCGCTGAAGCTTTCTTT. Translated, this is CASSSGGASAEAFF.